Each of the 10 T cell receptor beta chains below was sequenced from the same sample in a study of identical twins. Via MiXCR, TCRdb re-called the 5' RACE reads, giving one row per CDR3 protein. The table lists under 250,000 distinct CDR3 sequences, 6.5% to 9% of them singletons. The sample was also linked to a second study, of yellow fever vaccine responses in identical twins.

The source material was CD8+ T cells sorted from blood. The source of these receptors is a woman younger than 30 in good health.

Ten or more counts support this clonotype. The chain employs TRBV28 and TRBJ2-7; 11 bases agree with TRBD2. J gave up 4 bases and V 5 bases, and 7 bases lay outside the gene matches. Germline loops: CDR1 MDHEN, CDR2 SYDVKM. This CDR3 is 15 amino acids long. The CDR3 here is CASSLGLAGPYEQYF. CDR3 bases: TGTGCCAGCAGTCTAGGACTAGCGGGCCCGTACGAGCAGTACTTC.

CDR3 sequence (DNA): TGTGCCAGCAGTGGGCCCAGGGACAGCGAGGAAGAGACCCAGTACTTC. Its translation is CASSGPRDSEEETQYF. The genes are TRBV6-1 and TRBJ2-5, with 7 nucleotides matching TRBD1. Germline V gives CDR1 MNHNS, CDR2 SASEGT. Unmatched junction bases numbered 11, after V lost 4 bases and J lost 3 bases. This CDR3 has 16 residues.

J is TRBJ2-1 and V is TRBV13; D is tentatively TRBD1 or TRBD2 (7 bases each). This CDR3 is 14 amino acids long. V was clipped by 4 bases and J by 7 bases, with 14 bases between them. The germline gives CDR1 PRHDT, CDR2 FYEKMQ (reference sequence). The CDR3: CASSSTGRGNEQFF. In DNA, the CDR3 is TGTGCCAGCAGCTCGACAGGGCGGGGGAATGAGCAGTTCTTC.

There are a few counts of this clonotype. The CDR3 reads CASSFMGPGDEQFF. The CDR3 nucleotides read TGTGCCAGCAGCTTCATGGGCCCTGGGGATGAGCAGTTCTTC. The V gene is TRBV11-2, the J gene TRBJ2-1, with no clear D. The germline V and J ends were trimmed by 3 bases and 8 bases, with 14 bases remaining between them. This CDR3 has 14 amino acids. Germline V CDR1 and CDR2: SGHAT, FQNNGV.

This clonotype was counted ten times or more. The rearrangement joins TRBV12-3 or TRBV12-4 to TRBJ1-4; 9 bases line up with TRBD1. The V gene end was trimmed by 5 bases and the J gene end by 7 bases; junction bases not matched to a gene: 5. CDR3 length: 14 amino acids. The CDR3 is CASSPGQGIEKLFF. CDR3 sequence (DNA): TGTGCCAGCAGTCCCGGACAGGGGATTGAAAAACTGTTTTTT.

The table lists this clonotype with many counts. The chain joins TRBV28 to TRBJ1-6, with a possible D match to TRBD1 (6 bases). The CDR3 has 15 residues. Germline V gene sequence: CDR1 MDHEN, CDR2 SYDVKM. Trimming took 2 bases from V and 9 from J, leaving 14 bases between them. CDR3 protein: CASSLTGIMGSPLHF. The CDR3 nucleotides are TGTGCCAGCAGTTTAACAGGGATCATGGGTTCACCCCTCCACTTT.

In regard to this clonotype: This may come from a read error, since a much larger clone is one base off. V and J are TRBV7-9 and TRBJ2-5, with D perhaps TRBD1 (5 bases). The germline V gene has CDR1 SEHNR and CDR2 FQNEAQ (reference sequence). V gave up 5 bases and J gave up 3 bases, with 16 bases separating them. The CDR3 contains 15 residues. CDR3 nucleotide sequence: TGTGCCAGCAGCAAAGCAGCTGGGGCCAAAGAGACCCAGTACTTC. Amino acids: CASSKAAGAKETQYF.

V usage is TRBV24-1 and J usage is TRBJ1-5; no clear D gene. CDR1 and CDR2 from the germline V gene are KGHDR and SFDVKD. The CDR3 contains 14 residues. Trimming took 5 bases from V and 0 from J, leaving 7 bases between them. CDR3 region: CATSGQNSNQPQHF. CDR3 in DNA: TGTGCCACCAGTGGCCAGAATAGCAATCAGCCCCAGCATTTT.

There are a few counts of this clonotype. This chain connects TRBV15 to TRBJ1-1; a possible D gene is TRBD1 (6 bases). Germline assignment: CDR1 LNHNV and CDR2 YYDKDF (reference sequence). Trimming pared 8 bases from V and 6 bases from J, leaving 19 bases between. There are 14 residues in the CDR3. The CDR3 loop is CATARRQEVAEAFF. DNA of the CDR3: TGTGCCACCGCTCGGAGACAGGAAGTCGCTGAAGCTTTCTTT. Looking up the rest from reference TRBV15 and TRBJ1-1 gives the full variable domain: DAMVIQNPRYQVTQFGKPVTLSCSQTLNHNVMYWYQQKSSQAPKLLFHYYDKDFNNEADTPDNFQSRRPNTSFCFLDIRSPGLGDTAMYLCATARRQEVAEAFFGQGTRLTVV.

This clonotype was found a few times. The chain links TRBV7-6 to TRBJ2-1, with TRBD2 matching 8 bases. V gave up 6 bases and J gave up 5 bases; unmatched junction bases: 12. The CDR3 loop spans 16 amino acids. From germline, CDR1 is SGHVS and CDR2 FNYEAQ. The CDR3 nucleotides are TGTGCCAGCAGTTCTAAAACGGGGGGGCCGGACAATGAGCAGTTCTTC. This sequence encodes CASSSKTGGPDNEQFF.